The T cell receptor beta chain under discussion was sequenced for a study of blood T cell repertoires in COVID-19. This clone was observed once. Germline CDR1 MGHRA, CDR2 YSYEKL. The CDR3 has 15 residues. Unmatched junction bases numbered 4, after V lost 1 base and J lost 5 bases. The assay was immunoSEQ multiplex PCR, and TCRdb's table has in-frame clones only and misses some. Altogether about 140,000 clones are present, about 84% being singletons, with the ten largest covering 1.5% to 2%. Sequenced sample: PBMCs or T cells enriched from blood (not recorded which). The source is a woman between 18 and 29 years old who had been exposed to COVID-19. This chain uses TRBV4-1 with TRBJ2-5; TRBD2 aligns across 10 bases. CDR3 in amino acids: CASSQALAGAETQYF. The CDR3 bases are TGCGCCAGCAGCCAAGCTCTAGCGGGAGCGGAGACCCAGTACTTC.